The entry below gives a single T cell receptor (beta chain) sequence along with its context. Its antigen is not known. The CDR3 has 16 residues. The ends lost 2 bases at V and 2 bases at J; junction bases unmatched: 6. Germline loops: CDR1 MGHRA, CDR2 YSYEKL. The source of the sample is a study of cytomegalovirus exposure and HLA in healthy donors. Study-wide results and limits: A later analysis associated 15,000 or so TCR beta sequences with HLA alleles at a 0.05 false discovery rate.

Primers for the PCR totalled 60 Vbeta and 13 Jbeta. Clones were sequenced by immunoSEQ multiplex PCR, and TCRdb holds only the in-frame ones, with some missing. The sample shows 210,000 or so clones, about 80% of them seen only once. What was sequenced was PBMCs. V and J are TRBV4-1 and TRBJ1-2, with TRBD1 matching over 9 bases. The source of this sequence is a man younger than 35 in good health and CMV-seronegative. CDR3 amino acids: CASSQLPGTGNYGYTF. The CDR3 DNA follows: TGCGCCAGCAGCCAACTACCGGGGACAGGGAACTATGGCTACACCTTC.